These 7 T cell receptor beta chains came from one sample sequenced in a study of beta chain features in type 1 diabetes. The study's findings and limits: Among all four CD4+ subsets, Type 1 diabetes patients had TCRB CDR3s that were moderately but significantly shorter.

The authors reverse transcribed all of the isolated RNA, so sequencing captured expressed TCRB transcripts. The protocol was immunoSEQ multiplex PCR, while the TCRdb copy is restricted to in-frame clones and leaves out a portion. Among 640,000 or so clones listed, roughly an eighth were seen once. Their target antigens are unknown. The sequenced sample was naive CD4+ T cells from blood. Receptors originate from a man between 18 and 29 years old with type 1 diabetes.

This chain uses TRBV4-2 with TRBJ2-3, with 12 bases fitting TRBD2. The CDR3 totals 17 residues. Trimming removed 4 bases from V and 2 bases from J; junction bases left unmatched: 7. Germline-derived CDR1 and CDR2 are LGHNA and YNFKEQ. The chain's CDR3 is CASSPRLAGAITDTQYF. CDR3 in DNA: TGTGCCAGCAGCCCCCGACTAGCGGGGGCCATCACAGATACGCAGTATTTT.

This chain links TRBV9 with TRBJ1-4; 8 bases agree with TRBD1. From germline, CDR1 is SGDLS and CDR2 YYNGEE. The CDR3 runs to 16 residues. With V trimmed by 1 base and J by 8 bases, 10 bases remained unmatched. In DNA, the CDR3 is TGTGCCAGCAGCGTAACTTCAGGGGGCGTCTGGGAAAAACTGTTTTTT. This translates into CASSVTSGGVWEKLFF. Looking up the rest from reference TRBV9 and TRBJ1-4 gives the full variable domain: DSGVTQTPKHLITATGQRVTLRCSPRSGDLSVYWYQQSLDQGLQFLIQYYNGEERAKGNILERFSAQQFPDLHSELNLSSLELGDSALYFCASSVTSGGVWEKLFFGSGTQLSVL.

The sample holds a few counts of this clone. The rearrangement links TRBV6-1 to TRBJ1-4, with 7 positions matching TRBD1. The length of the CDR3 is 15 residues. J gave up 0 bases and V 11 bases, and 9 bases lay outside the gene matches. From germline, CDR1 is MNHNS and CDR2 SASEGT. The CDR3 DNA reads TGTGCCGCCTCGAATACAGGGGCAACTAATGAAAAACTGTTTTTT. Protein: CAASNTGATNEKLFF.

This clone has a handful of counts. This chain links TRBV5-1 with TRBJ2-2, with D perhaps assigned TRBD1 or TRBD2 (5 bases each). V was pared by 4 bases and J by 5 bases, with 9 bases between. The germline gives CDR1 SGHRS, CDR2 YFSETQ. This CDR3 spans 13 amino acids. CDR3 bases: TGCGCCAGCAGCCCCGGGACGACCGGGGAGCTGTTTTTT. It codes for CASSPGTTGELFF.

This rearrangement joins TRBV19 to TRBJ2-5; D is unclear. Germline loops: CDR1 LNHDA, CDR2 SQIVND (reference sequence). Trimming took off 3 bases at V and 1 base at J, with 9 bases between the two ends. CDR3 length equals 14 residues. The CDR3 DNA reads as TGTGCCAGTAGTATGCGCACAGCCCAAGAGACCCAGTACTTC. Encoded protein: CASSMRTAQETQYF.

This clone was seen a handful of times. The chain combines TRBV7-6 with TRBJ2-1; no clear D. The CDR3 sequence is 11 residues long. V lost 1 base, J lost 8 bases, and 3 bases lay in between. Germline-derived CDR1 and CDR2 are SGHVS and FNYEAQ. CDR3 nucleotide sequence: TGTGCCAGCAGCTTAGTTTATGAGCAGTTCTTC. This codes for CASSLVYEQFF.

This clone was seen a few times. The chain couples TRBV5-1 to TRBJ2-7; the D call may be TRBD1 or TRBD2 (5 bases each). The CDR3 is made up of 15 amino acids. CDR1 is SGHRS and CDR2 is YFSETQ in the germline V gene. Trimming cost V 1 base and J 0 bases, with 11 bases left between them. This chain's CDR3 is CASSLSGAGSYEQYF. CDR3 sequence (DNA): TGCGCCAGCAGCTTGTCCGGGGCCGGCTCCTACGAGCAGTACTTC.